These 25 T cell receptor beta chains share one sample of origin, sequenced in a study of cytomegalovirus exposure and HLA in healthy donors. The study ran its PCR with 60 Vbeta and 13 Jbeta primers. The data were produced by immunoSEQ multiplex PCR, yet TCRdb's version contains in-frame clones alone and is incomplete. The sample has 150,000 to 200,000 clones; 65% to 80% are singletons. The source material was PBMCs. Source of these receptors: a male donor in good health and CMV-seronegative.

The V call is TRBV28, the J call TRBJ2-3; 11 nucleotides line up with TRBD2. V lost 8 bases and J lost 2; bases outside the gene matches: 3. The CDR3 spans 14 residues. CDR1 MDHEN and CDR2 SYDVKM come from the germline V gene. The CDR3 DNA sequence: TGTGCCAGCCTACTAGCGGGAGACACAGATACGCAGTATTTT. It specifies CASLLAGDTDTQYF.

The CDR3 sequence: CASSFESTDTQYF. CDR3 in DNA: TGTGCCAGCAGCTTTGAGAGCACAGATACGCAGTATTTT. The chain couples TRBV11-3 to TRBJ2-3, with D unresolved. Trimming removed 3 bases from V and 0 bases from J, with 4 bases in between. CDR1 and CDR2 from the germline V gene are SGHNT and YENEEA. The CDR3 covers 13 residues.

CDR3: CAWSGDVGQGSYNSPLHF. The CDR3 nucleotides are TGTGCCTGGAGTGGGGATGTGGGACAGGGTTCCTATAATTCACCCCTCCACTTT. The chain recombines TRBV30 with TRBJ1-6; the match to TRBD1 covers 9 bases. CDR1 is GTSNPN, CDR2 SVGIG, per germline (reference sequence). This CDR3 spans 18 amino acids. With V trimmed by 1 base and J by 1 base, 8 bases remained unmatched.

The chain recombines TRBV5-4 with TRBJ2-4; TRBD1 agrees at 10 bases. The CDR3 runs to 17 residues. V shed 2 bases and J 2 bases; nucleotides not matched to a gene: 7. CDR1 SGHNT and CDR2 YYREEE come from the germline V gene (reference sequence). DNA for the CDR3: TGTGCCAGCAGCTTAGGGGGACAGGGGAAGTCCAAAAACATTCAGTACTTC. Encoded protein: CASSLGGQGKSKNIQYF.

This clone was seen once. The chain links TRBV5-1 to TRBJ1-6; perhaps TRBD1 as D (5 bases). The length of the CDR3 is 16 residues. Between the trimmed V and J ends, which lost 0 bases and 7 bases, there was a span of 14 bases. CDR1 is SGHRS and CDR2 is YFSETQ in the germline V gene. CDR3 DNA sequence: TGCGCCAGCAGCTTGGGGCGGGAAAGGGGAAATTCACCCCTCCACTTT. Protein sequence: CASSLGRERGNSPLHF.

The chain has TRBV6-1 and TRBJ2-2, with 7 bases identical to TRBD1. The V and J ends lost 4 bases and 1 base, in that order; junction bases with no gene match: 3. This CDR3 has 15 residues. Germline values: CDR1 MNHNS, CDR2 SASEGT. The CDR3 reads CASSVRTGNTGELFF. CDR3 in DNA: TGTGCCAGCAGTGTCCGGACAGGGAACACCGGGGAGCTGTTTTTT.

This chain joins TRBV19 and TRBJ1-6; D unresolved. Germline V CDR1 and CDR2: LNHDA, SQIVND (reference sequence). V lost 3 bases and J 9 bases, leaving 15 bases between the germline ends. This CDR3 spans 15 amino acids. The CDR3 DNA reads as TGTGCCAGTAGTATCGCTTCGAGAGGAGGTTCACCCCTCCACTTT. Translated, it gives CASSIASRGGSPLHF.

The chain carries TRBV28 and TRBJ2-5, with D uncertain. V shed 3 bases and J shed 0 bases, with 5 bases lying between them. This CDR3 comprises 13 residues. Per germline, CDR1 MDHEN and CDR2 SYDVKM. The CDR3 spells CASSFSDQETQYF. CDR3 nucleotides: TGTGCCAGCAGTTTCAGCGACCAAGAGACCCAGTACTTC.

In regard to this clone: The junction does not match germline at one end; this may be a read error. J is TRBJ2-7 and V is TRBV6-5; D might be TRBD1 (6 bases). Germline V gives CDR1 MNHEY, CDR2 SVGAGI. This CDR3 spans 13 amino acids. The CDR3 reads CVSTSQGTYEQYF. In DNA form, the CDR3 reads TGTGTCAGCACTTCACAGGGCACCTACGAGCAGTACTTC.

This clone appeared a few times. The genes are TRBV2 and TRBJ1-1; no definite D call. With 3 bases removed from V and 3 bases from J, the gap between germline ends came to 8 bases. Germline CDR1 and CDR2: SNHLY and FYNNEI. This CDR3 region has 13 residues. The CDR3 DNA is TGTGCCAGCAGTGAGGAGAGCTACACTGAAGCTTTCTTT. Residues: CASSEESYTEAFF.

This rearrangement joins TRBV28 to TRBJ1-1; D unclear. This CDR3 is built from 12 residues. Trimming took 8 bases from V and 1 from J, leaving 8 bases between them. Germline V gene lookup returns CDR1 MDHEN and CDR2 SYDVKM. The DNA for the CDR3 is TGTGCCAGCTACGACACGAACACTGAAGCTTTCTTT. Translation gives CASYDTNTEAFF.

This chain connects TRBV7-6 to TRBJ2-1, with D possibly matching TRBD2 (5 bases). CDR1 is SGHVS, CDR2 FNYEAQ, per germline. V lost 3 bases, J lost 8 bases, and 11 bases lay in between. The CDR3 runs 13 residues. The CDR3 bases are TGTGCCAGCAGCTTTGTGGGAGACGATGAGCAGTTCTTC. Residues: CASSFVGDDEQFF.

The chain links TRBV14 to TRBJ1-2, with 9 bases lining up with TRBD1. The CDR3 is 15 amino acids. V was clipped by 6 bases and J by 4 bases; unmatched bases: 9. Germline V lookup: CDR1 SGHDN, CDR2 FVKESK. CDR3 sequence: CASSLGDRGFYGYTF. CDR3 nucleotide sequence: TGTGCCAGCAGTCTGGGAGACAGGGGGTTCTATGGCTACACCTTC.

The rearrangement joins TRBV7-9 to TRBJ2-7; 9 bases map to TRBD2. Trimming cost V 4 bases and J 5 bases; bases outside gene matches: 9. The CDR3 runs 15 residues. The germline gives CDR1 SEHNR, CDR2 FQNEAQ (reference sequence). The CDR3 DNA is TGTGCCAGCAGCTCCCGTAGCGGGAGTTCTGACGAGCAGTACTTC. It codes for CASSSRSGSSDEQYF.

This clone was counted only a few times. The rearrangement joins TRBV2 to TRBJ1-2, with D possibly being TRBD1 (5 bases). The CDR3 totals 13 residues. Germline values: CDR1 SNHLY, CDR2 FYNNEI. The V gene lost 3 bases and the J gene lost 8 bases, with 13 bases spanning the gap. The CDR3 sequence is CASSEEGAVGYTF. For the CDR3, the DNA is TGTGCCAGCAGTGAGGAAGGGGCCGTGGGCTACACCTTC.

J is TRBJ2-1 and V is TRBV5-1, with TRBD2 matching 8 bases. The CDR3 is 15 amino acids. Germline V gene sequence: CDR1 SGHRS, CDR2 YFSETQ. The V gene end was trimmed by 3 bases and the J gene end by 6 bases; junction bases not matched to a gene: 8. CDR3 in DNA: TGCGCCAGCAGCTCCGGGAGGGGGGGGAGCAATGAGCAGTTCTTC. Its protein is CASSSGRGGSNEQFF.

This chain links TRBV7-2 with TRBJ2-7, with TRBD2 matching 7 bases. The CDR3 length is 14 residues. Trimming cost V 6 bases and J 0 bases; bases outside gene matches: 5. Germline lookup yields CDR1 SGHTA and CDR2 FQGNSA. The CDR3 DNA sequence: TGTGCCAGCAGACCTGGGACTAACTCCTACGAGCAGTACTTC. Protein sequence: CASRPGTNSYEQYF.

The rearrangement links TRBV9 to TRBJ2-5; 8 positions match TRBD2. Looked up from germline, CDR1 is SGDLS and CDR2 is YYNGEE. This CDR3 has 13 amino acids. With 10 bases clipped from V and 5 bases from J, the junction kept 10 bases outside the gene matches. This CDR3 is CAVNRTGGETQYF. CDR3 DNA sequence: TGTGCCGTCAATAGGACGGGGGGGGAGACCCAGTACTTC.

This clone was picked up a small number of times. This chain uses TRBV7-9 with TRBJ1-1, with a weak D call TRBD1 (5 bases). Germline values: CDR1 SEHNR, CDR2 FQNEAQ (reference sequence). The CDR3 is made up of 13 amino acids. The V gene lost 5 bases and the J gene lost 5 bases, with 12 bases spanning the gap. The CDR3 DNA is TGTGCCAGCAGCCCCCCGGGGGGAACTGAAGCTTTCTTT. Translation gives CASSPPGGTEAFF.

V is TRBV15 and J is TRBJ1-4, with TRBD1 matching 10 bases. V shed 3 bases and J 13 bases; nucleotides not matched to a gene: 14. CDR1 and CDR2 from the germline V gene are LNHNV and YYDKDF (reference sequence). The CDR3 loop spans 16 amino acids. CDR3 in amino acids: CATSSGGRDRGSGLFF. DNA of the CDR3: TGTGCCACCAGCAGTGGGGGCCGGGACAGGGGTTCTGGACTGTTTTTT.

This sequence joins TRBV27 and TRBJ2-1; maybe TRBD2 (5 bases). Germline CDR1 and CDR2: MNHEY and SMNVEV (reference sequence). This CDR3 is 15 amino acids long. Trimming took 4 bases from V and 6 from J, leaving 16 bases between them. CDR3 DNA: TGTGCCAGCAGTTCGTGGGCTAGCTCGGGCAATGAGCAGTTCTTC. It encodes CASSSWASSGNEQFF.

The rearrangement joins TRBV4-2 to TRBJ2-2; 7 nucleotides agree with TRBD1. Germline V gene data show CDR1 as LGHNA and CDR2 as YNFKEQ. CDR3 length equals 15 residues. The J segment lost 7 bases and the V segment lost 4 bases, leaving 9 bases of the junction unmatched. The CDR3 region is CASSPRQGDGGELFF. In DNA form, the CDR3 reads TGTGCCAGCAGCCCCCGACAGGGAGACGGCGGGGAGCTGTTTTTT.

The chain has TRBV10-3 and TRBJ2-1; 12 positions match TRBD2. Germline V gene data show CDR1 as ENHRY and CDR2 as SYGVKD. This CDR3 is 16 amino acids long. The V gene end was trimmed by 1 base and the J gene end by 7 bases; junction bases not matched to a gene: 5. CDR3 nucleotide sequence: TGTGCCATCAGTGAGTTGGCTAGCGGGGGGGAAAATGAGCAGTTCTTC. Translated, it gives CAISELASGGENEQFF.

This clone was counted between two and nine times. The V and J genes are TRBV6-6 and TRBJ1-1; a weak D match, TRBD1 (5 bases). Germline V gene data show CDR1 as MNHNY and CDR2 as SVGAGI (reference sequence). The CDR3 consists of 15 residues. V was shortened by 7 bases and J by 5 bases, with 20 bases between the two germline ends. The CDR3 here is CASTYVIGAGTEAFF. The CDR3, as DNA: TGTGCCAGCACCTACGTAATAGGGGCTGGAACTGAAGCTTTCTTT.

In this sample, this clone turned up once. This chain uses TRBV19 with TRBJ2-5, with TRBD2 matching over 10 bases. TRBJ2-7 explains the end of the DNA better; the J call may be wrong. Germline CDR1 is LNHDA and CDR2 is SQIVND (reference sequence). CDR3 length: 16 amino acids. CDR3 in amino acids: CASSIGSLAGVNEQYF. Written as DNA, the CDR3 is TGTGCCAGTAGTATCGGGTCGCTAGCGGGAGTCAACGAGCAGTACTTC.